This T cell receptor beta chain appears in the sequencing data of a study of T cells in Graves' hyperthyroidism and ophthalmopathy. Study observations and caveats: The model foresaw ophthalmopathy a median roughly 6.3 months prior to onset. Most thyroid clonotypes expanded above 0.001 were also detected in blood.

The CDR3 length is 14 residues. The ends were cut back, 2 bases at V and 3 bases at J, with 11 bases in the middle. CDR1 SGHKS and CDR2 YYEKEE come from the germline V gene (reference sequence). A remark on this clonotype: Its antigen is unidentified.

Regions amplified from RNA transcripts were the TCR beta CDR3 regions. An initial round of RT-PCR targeting the TCR CDR3 relied on the HTBI primer set. Via MiXCR, TCRdb re-called the multiplex PCR reads, giving one row per CDR3 protein. The data hold hundreds of thousands of distinct CDR3 sequences, with 16% observed a single time. The source material was blood. This chain joins TRBV5-5 and TRBJ2-5, with D unclear. This TCR derives from a woman in her thirties with Graves' hyperthyroidism. The CDR3, as DNA: TGTGCCAGCAGCTTCCTACCATGGGAAGAGACCCAGTACTTC. Residues: CASSFLPWEETQYF.